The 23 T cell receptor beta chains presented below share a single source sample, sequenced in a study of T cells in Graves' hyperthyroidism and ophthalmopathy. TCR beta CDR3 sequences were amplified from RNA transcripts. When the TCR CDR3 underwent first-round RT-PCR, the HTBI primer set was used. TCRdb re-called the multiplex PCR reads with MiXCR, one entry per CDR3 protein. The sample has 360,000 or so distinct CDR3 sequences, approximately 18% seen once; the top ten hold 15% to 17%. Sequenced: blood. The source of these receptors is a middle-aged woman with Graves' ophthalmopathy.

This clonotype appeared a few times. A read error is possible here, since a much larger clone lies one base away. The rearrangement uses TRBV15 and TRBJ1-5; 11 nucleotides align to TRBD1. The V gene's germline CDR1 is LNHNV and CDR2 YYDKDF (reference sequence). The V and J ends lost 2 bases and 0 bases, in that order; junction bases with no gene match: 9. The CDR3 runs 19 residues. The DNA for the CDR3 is TGTGCCACCAGCAGAATCCCGGGACAGGGGGGGTATAGCAATCAGCCCCAGCATTTT. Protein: CATSRIPGQGGYSNQPQHF.

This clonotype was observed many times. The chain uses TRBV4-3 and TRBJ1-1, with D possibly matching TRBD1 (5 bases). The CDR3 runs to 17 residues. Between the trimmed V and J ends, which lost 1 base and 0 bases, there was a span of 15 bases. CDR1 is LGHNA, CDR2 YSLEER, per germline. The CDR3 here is CASSQGEAGPLNTEAFF. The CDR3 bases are TGCGCCAGCAGCCAAGGGGAGGCAGGGCCCTTGAACACTGAAGCTTTCTTT.

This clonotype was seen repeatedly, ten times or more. The CDR3: CASSLRSNTEAFF. The CDR3 DNA reads as TGCGCCAGCAGCTTGCGATCGAACACTGAAGCTTTCTTT. This rearrangement joins TRBV5-1 to TRBJ1-1; no firm D call. V was pared by 1 base and J by 1 base, with 5 bases between. This CDR3 is 13 amino acids long. Germline V lookup: CDR1 SGHRS, CDR2 YFSETQ.

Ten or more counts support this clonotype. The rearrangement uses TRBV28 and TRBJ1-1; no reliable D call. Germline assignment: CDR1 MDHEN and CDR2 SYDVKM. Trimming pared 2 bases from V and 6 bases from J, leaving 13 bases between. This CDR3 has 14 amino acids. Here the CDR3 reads CASSLRLRESEAFF. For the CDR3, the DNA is TGTGCCAGCAGTTTACGTCTAAGGGAGTCTGAAGCTTTCTTT.

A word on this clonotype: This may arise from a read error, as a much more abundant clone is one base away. CDR3 bases: TGTGCCAGCAGTTCCGACAGTGCCAAAAACATTCAGTACTTC. This sequence encodes CASSSDSAKNIQYF. This chain joins TRBV28 and TRBJ2-4; tentative D call: TRBD1 (5 bases). This CDR3 is built from 14 residues. In germline, CDR1 is MDHEN, CDR2 SYDVKM. Trimming took 4 bases from V and 1 from J, leaving 8 bases between them.

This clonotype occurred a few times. The CDR3 protein is CASSEVRGGQETQYF. CDR3 in DNA: TGCGCCAGCAGTGAAGTTCGTGGCGGACAAGAGACCCAGTACTTC. The V gene is TRBV10-1, the J gene TRBJ2-5; D ambiguous. The CDR3 totals 15 residues. The V end lost 3 bases, the J end lost 2 bases, and 13 bases lay between the germline ends. The germline V gene has CDR1 WNHNN and CDR2 SYGVQD (reference sequence).

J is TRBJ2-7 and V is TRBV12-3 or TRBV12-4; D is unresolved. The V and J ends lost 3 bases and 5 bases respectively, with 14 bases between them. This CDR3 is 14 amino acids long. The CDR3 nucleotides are TGTGCCAGCAGTTTCGCCGGCAGATCGAACGAGCAGTACTTC. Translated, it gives CASSFAGRSNEQYF.

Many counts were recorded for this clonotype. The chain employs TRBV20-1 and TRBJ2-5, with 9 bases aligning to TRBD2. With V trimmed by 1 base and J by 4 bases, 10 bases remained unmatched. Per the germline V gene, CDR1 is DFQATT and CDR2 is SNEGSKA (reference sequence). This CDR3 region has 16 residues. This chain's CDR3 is CSARVHSGRDPETQYF. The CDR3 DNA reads TGCAGTGCTAGAGTCCATAGCGGGAGAGACCCAGAGACCCAGTACTTC.

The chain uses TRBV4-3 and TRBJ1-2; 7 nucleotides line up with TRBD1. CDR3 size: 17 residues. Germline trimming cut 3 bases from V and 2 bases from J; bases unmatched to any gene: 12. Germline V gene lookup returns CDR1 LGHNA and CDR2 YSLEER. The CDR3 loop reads CASSHPGQLFGNYGYTF. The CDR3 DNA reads TGCGCCAGCAGCCACCCGGGACAGCTATTTGGGAACTATGGCTACACCTTC.

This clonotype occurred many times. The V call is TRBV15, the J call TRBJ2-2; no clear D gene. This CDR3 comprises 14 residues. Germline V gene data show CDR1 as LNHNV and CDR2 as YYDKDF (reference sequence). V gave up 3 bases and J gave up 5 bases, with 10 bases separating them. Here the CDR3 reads CATSSRRRTGELFF. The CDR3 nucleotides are TGTGCCACCAGCAGTAGGAGAAGGACCGGGGAGCTGTTTTTT.

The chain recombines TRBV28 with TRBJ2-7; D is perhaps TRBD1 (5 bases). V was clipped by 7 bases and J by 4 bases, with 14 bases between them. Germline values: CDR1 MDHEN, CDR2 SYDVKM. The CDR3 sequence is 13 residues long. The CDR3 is CASTVTEPYEQYF. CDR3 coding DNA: TGTGCCAGCACCGTGACAGAACCTTACGAGCAGTACTTC.

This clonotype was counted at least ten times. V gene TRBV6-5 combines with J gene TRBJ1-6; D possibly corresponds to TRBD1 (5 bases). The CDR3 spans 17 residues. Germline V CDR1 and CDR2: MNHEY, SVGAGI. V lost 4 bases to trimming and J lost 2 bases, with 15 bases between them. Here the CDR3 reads CASSFNLGTTYNSPLHF. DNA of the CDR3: TGTGCCAGCAGTTTCAACCTCGGGACTACCTATAATTCACCCCTCCACTTT.

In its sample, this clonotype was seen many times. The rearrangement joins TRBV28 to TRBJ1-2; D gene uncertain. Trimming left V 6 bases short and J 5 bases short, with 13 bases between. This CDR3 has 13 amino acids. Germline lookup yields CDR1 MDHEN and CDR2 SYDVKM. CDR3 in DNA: TGTGCCAGCAGGGTTAGGACGGATTATGGCTACACCTTC. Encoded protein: CASRVRTDYGYTF.

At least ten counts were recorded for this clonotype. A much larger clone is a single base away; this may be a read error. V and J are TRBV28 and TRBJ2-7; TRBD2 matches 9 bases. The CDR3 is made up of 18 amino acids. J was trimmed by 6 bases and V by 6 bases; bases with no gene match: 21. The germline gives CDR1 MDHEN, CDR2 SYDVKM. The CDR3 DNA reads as TGTGCCAGCAGACCATTCGCGGGACTAGCTGAGACTCCGTCCGAGCAGTACTTC. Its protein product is CASRPFAGLAETPSEQYF.

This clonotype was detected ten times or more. This CDR3 reads CASSLNKGGGYTF. The CDR3 coding sequence is TGTGCCAGCAGTCTGAATAAGGGTGGAGGCTACACCTTC. The chain links TRBV28 to TRBJ1-2; D not resolved. Germline loops: CDR1 MDHEN, CDR2 SYDVKM. The CDR3 contains 13 residues. V was trimmed by 5 bases and J by 8 bases, leaving 15 bases between them.

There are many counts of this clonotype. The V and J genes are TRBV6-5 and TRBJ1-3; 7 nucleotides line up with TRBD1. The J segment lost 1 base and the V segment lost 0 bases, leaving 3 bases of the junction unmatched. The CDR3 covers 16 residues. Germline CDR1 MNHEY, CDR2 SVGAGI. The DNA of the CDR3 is TGTGCCAGCAGTTACTCGTGGACAGGTTCTGGAAACACCATATATTTT. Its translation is CASSYSWTGSGNTIYF.

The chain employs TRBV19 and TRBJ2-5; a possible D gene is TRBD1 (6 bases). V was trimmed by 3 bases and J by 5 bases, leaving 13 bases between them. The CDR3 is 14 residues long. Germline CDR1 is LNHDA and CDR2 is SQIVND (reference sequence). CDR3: CASSITQGTETQYF. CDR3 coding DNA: TGTGCCAGTAGTATCACCCAGGGGACGGAGACCCAGTACTTC.

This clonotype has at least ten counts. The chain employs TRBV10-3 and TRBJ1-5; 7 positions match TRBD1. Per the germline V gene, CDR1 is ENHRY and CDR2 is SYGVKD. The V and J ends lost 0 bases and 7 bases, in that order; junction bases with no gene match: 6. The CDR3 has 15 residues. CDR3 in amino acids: CAISESQGVGQPQHF. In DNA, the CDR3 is TGTGCCATCAGTGAGTCGCAGGGGGTAGGACAGCCCCAGCATTTT.

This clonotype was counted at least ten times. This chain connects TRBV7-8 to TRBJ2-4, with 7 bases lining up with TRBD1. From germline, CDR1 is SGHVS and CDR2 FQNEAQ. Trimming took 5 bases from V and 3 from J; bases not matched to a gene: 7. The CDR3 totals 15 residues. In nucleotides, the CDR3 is TGTGCCAGCAGCCAAGCCACAGGGGTCAAAAACATTCAGTACTTC. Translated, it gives CASSQATGVKNIQYF.

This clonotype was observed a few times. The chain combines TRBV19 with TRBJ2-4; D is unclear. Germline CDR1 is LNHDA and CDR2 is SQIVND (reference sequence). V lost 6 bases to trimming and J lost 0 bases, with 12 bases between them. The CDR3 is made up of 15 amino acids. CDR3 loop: CASRNPQLAKNIQYF. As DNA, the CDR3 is TGTGCCAGTAGAAACCCACAACTAGCCAAAAACATTCAGTACTTC.

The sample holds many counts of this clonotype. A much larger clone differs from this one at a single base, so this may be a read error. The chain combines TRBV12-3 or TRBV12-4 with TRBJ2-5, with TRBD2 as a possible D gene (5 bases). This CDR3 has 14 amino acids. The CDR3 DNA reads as TGTGCCGGCAGTTCTCCCCGGGGTAGGGAGACCCAGTACTTC. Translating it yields CAGSSPRGRETQYF.

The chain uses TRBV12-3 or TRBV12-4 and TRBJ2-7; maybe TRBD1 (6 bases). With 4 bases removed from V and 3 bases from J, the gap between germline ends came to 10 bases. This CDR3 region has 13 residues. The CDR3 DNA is TGTGCCAGCAGTTCCCAGGGGAACTACGAGCAGTACTTC. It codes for CASSSQGNYEQYF.

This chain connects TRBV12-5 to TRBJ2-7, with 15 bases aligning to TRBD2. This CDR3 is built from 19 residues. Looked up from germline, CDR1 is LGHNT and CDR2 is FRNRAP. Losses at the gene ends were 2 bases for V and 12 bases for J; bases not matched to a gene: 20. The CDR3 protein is CASGLFGTSGRNEQPVSYF. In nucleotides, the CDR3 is TGTGCTAGTGGTTTGTTCGGGACTAGCGGGAGGAACGAGCAGCCGGTATCGTACTTC.